The 21 T cell receptor beta chains given below trace back to one sample, sequenced in a study of blood T cell repertoires in COVID-19. The table came from immunoSEQ multiplex PCR; TCRdb's copy has only in-frame clones and leaves some out. Seen here are about 80,000 clones, around 69% observed once, and the top ten hold 15% to 20%. Source material: peripheral blood. The receptors come from a man between 65 and 85 years old with active or convalescent COVID-19.

This clone was counted a single time. The V call is TRBV7-9, the J call TRBJ2-7, with 7 positions matching TRBD1. The CDR3 has 14 amino acids. The J segment lost 5 bases and the V segment lost 5 bases, leaving 9 bases of the junction unmatched. Germline V gene data show CDR1 as SEHNR and CDR2 as FQNEAQ (reference sequence). CDR3 residues: CASSINQQGHEQYF. CDR3 DNA: TGTGCCAGCAGCATAAACCAACAGGGGCACGAGCAGTACTTC.

The chain recombines TRBV18 with TRBJ2-5, with D possibly being TRBD1 (5 bases). CDR1 KGHSH and CDR2 LQKENI come from the germline V gene. V was clipped by 5 bases and J by 4 bases, with 11 bases between them. This CDR3 spans 13 amino acids. The CDR3 DNA sequence: TGTGCCAGCTCAATCCGACAGAGAGAGACCCAGTACTTC. Translating gives CASSIRQRETQYF.

CDR3 bases: TGTGCCAGCAGTTACTCGAGGGGGCTCTTCTCCTACGAGCAGTACTTC. Its protein product is CASSYSRGLFSYEQYF. The chain links TRBV6-5 to TRBJ2-7, with 7 bases identical to TRBD1. Germline lookup yields CDR1 MNHEY and CDR2 SVGAGI. V was clipped by 0 bases and J by 0 bases; unmatched bases: 5. The CDR3 totals 16 residues.

The chain joins TRBV2 to TRBJ1-5; 9 nucleotides match TRBD1. CDR1 and CDR2 (germline): SNHLY, FYNNEI. The junction had 9 bases not matched to a gene; V was cut back by 6 bases and J by 6 bases. The CDR3 contains 15 residues. Written as DNA, the CDR3 is TGTGCCAGCAGAAAAAACCGACAGGGGGGTCAGCCCCAGCATTTT. The encoded protein is CASRKNRQGGQPQHF. The full variable domain, with the rest looked up from reference TRBV2 and TRBJ1-5, is EPEVTQTPSHQVTQMGQEVILRCVPISNHLYFYWYRQILGQKVEFLVSFYNNEISEKSEIFDDQFSVERPDGSNFTLKIRSTKLEDSAMYFCASRKNRQGGQPQHFGDGTRLSIL.

The V gene is TRBV7-9, the J gene TRBJ1-5; 9 bases fit TRBD1. The germline CDR1 and CDR2 sequences are SEHNR and FQNEAQ (reference sequence). Trimming cost V 8 bases and J 0 bases; bases outside gene matches: 5. The length of the CDR3 is 15 residues. CDR3 sequence reads: CASGTGSNSNQPQHF. CDR3 DNA sequence: TGTGCCAGCGGGACAGGGAGCAATAGCAATCAGCCCCAGCATTTT.

CDR3 sequence reads: CASSRSGGGSTEAFF. CDR3 nucleotides: TGTGCCAGCTCACGATCAGGGGGCGGAAGCACTGAAGCTTTCTTT. The V call is TRBV18, the J call TRBJ1-1, with 8 bases that match TRBD1. V gave up 4 bases and J gave up 4 bases; unmatched junction bases: 8. The CDR3 has 15 amino acids. Looked up from germline, CDR1 is KGHSH and CDR2 is LQKENI.

This chain connects TRBV5-4 to TRBJ2-5, with 8 bases matching TRBD1. From germline, CDR1 is SGHNT and CDR2 YYREEE (reference sequence). V gave up 2 bases and J gave up 7 bases; unmatched junction bases: 4. The CDR3 consists of 13 residues. The CDR3 reads CASSFTGTGTQYF. CDR3 DNA: TGTGCCAGCAGCTTTACCGGGACAGGGACCCAGTACTTC. Full variable domain (rest looked up from reference TRBV5-4 and TRBJ2-5): ETGVTQSPTHLIKTRGQQVTLRCSSQSGHNTVSWYQQALGQGPQFIFQYYREEENGRGNFPPRFSGLQFPNYSSELNVNALELDDSALYLCASSFTGTGTQYFGPGTRLLVL.

The chain has TRBV7-9 and TRBJ1-4, with 8 bases identical to TRBD1. Germline CDR1 is SEHNR and CDR2 is FQNEAQ (reference sequence). Trimming cost V 5 bases and J 0 bases; bases outside gene matches: 5. This CDR3 has 16 amino acids. The CDR3 is CASSLGQATTNEKLFF. The CDR3 DNA follows: TGTGCCAGCAGCCTGGGACAGGCCACAACTAATGAAAAACTGTTTTTT.

The rearrangement links TRBV19 to TRBJ2-6, with unresolved D. V was pared by 6 bases and J by 0 bases, with 9 bases between. Germline V gene data show CDR1 as LNHDA and CDR2 as SQIVND (reference sequence). CDR3 length equals 15 residues. This CDR3 reads CASRAINSGANVLTF. The CDR3 DNA follows: TGTGCCAGTAGAGCCATCAACTCTGGGGCCAACGTCCTGACTTTC. Based on the CDR3 plus reference TRBV19 and TRBJ2-6, the full variable domain is DGGITQSPKYLFRKEGQNVTLSCEQNLNHDAMYWYRQDPGQGLRLIYYSQIVNDFQKGDIAEGYSVSREKKESFPLTVTSAQKNPTAFYLCASRAINSGANVLTFGAGSRLTVL.

The chain recombines TRBV30 with TRBJ1-5; no reliable D call. Germline CDR1 reads GTSNPN; CDR2 reads SVGIG (reference sequence). CDR3 length: 13 amino acids. The V end was cut by 3 bases, the J end by 4 bases, with 10 bases between. The CDR3 DNA is TGTGCCTGGAGCAGGATTCAAAATCAGCCCCAGCATTTT. Encoded protein: CAWSRIQNQPQHF.

Details on this clone: Additional DNA sequences in this sample encode the identical CDR3. The chain is built from TRBV28 and TRBJ1-2; D gene ambiguous. The CDR3 consists of 11 residues. V gave up 6 bases and J gave up 2 bases, with 4 bases separating them. Germline V gene lookup returns CDR1 MDHEN and CDR2 SYDVKM. CDR3 coding DNA: TGTGCCAGCAGCCTAAACTATGGCTACACCTTC. Amino acid sequence: CASSLNYGYTF.

This clone was recorded at least ten times. The chain is built from TRBV12-3 or TRBV12-4 and TRBJ2-7; D may be TRBD2 (6 bases). Trimming removed 7 bases at V and 5 bases at J, with 9 bases between. The CDR3 runs to 11 residues. Here the CDR3 reads CASNGEDEQYF. CDR3 nucleotides: TGTGCCAGCAACGGGGAGGACGAGCAGTACTTC.

The chain links TRBV19 to TRBJ2-1; possibly TRBD2 for D (5 bases). The V gene's germline CDR1 is LNHDA and CDR2 SQIVND (reference sequence). Trimming cost V 0 bases and J 10 bases, with 19 bases left between them. The length of the CDR3 is 16 residues. The CDR3 sequence: CASSIDFAPGGLEQFF. The CDR3 DNA follows: TGTGCCAGTAGTATAGATTTTGCCCCCGGAGGTTTAGAGCAGTTCTTC.

This chain uses TRBV13 with TRBJ1-3, with D unclear. The CDR3 spans 15 residues. The germline V gene encodes CDR1 PRHDT and CDR2 FYEKMQ (reference sequence). V lost 2 bases and J lost 5, with 13 bases in between. CDR3 loop: CASSLTDSRRNTIYF. The CDR3 DNA reads TGTGCCAGCAGCTTAACAGATTCTCGAAGAAACACCATATATTTT. Drawing the rest from reference TRBV13 and TRBJ1-3, the complete variable domain is AAGVIQSPRHLIKEKRETATLKCYPIPRHDTVYWYQQGPGQDPQFLISFYEKMQSDKGSIPDRFSAQQFSDYHSELNMSSLELGDSALYFCASSLTDSRRNTIYFGEGSWLTVV.

This clone was observed a single time. The gene calls are TRBV27 and TRBJ1-1; the match to TRBD1 covers 7 bases. The V gene's germline CDR1 is MNHEY and CDR2 SMNVEV (reference sequence). V lost 5 bases, J lost 4 bases, and 1 base stayed unmatched. There are 12 residues in the CDR3. In DNA, the CDR3 is TGTGCCAGCAGTAGACAGGGCACTGAAGCTTTCTTT. It encodes CASSRQGTEAFF.

The chain is built from TRBV27 and TRBJ2-1; 8 nucleotides match TRBD2. This CDR3 is 13 amino acids long. Germline CDR1 is MNHEY and CDR2 is SMNVEV (reference sequence). With V trimmed by 3 bases and J by 8 bases, 3 bases remained unmatched. For the CDR3, the DNA is TGTGCCAGCAGTTTCCGGGGGGGTCATGAGCAGTTCTTC. Translated, it gives CASSFRGGHEQFF.

This chain joins TRBV6-1 and TRBJ1-3, with 10 nucleotides matching TRBD1. Per germline, CDR1 MNHNS and CDR2 SASEGT. The CDR3 has 16 residues. J gave up 2 bases and V 4 bases, and 5 bases lay outside the gene matches. The CDR3 DNA reads as TGTGCCAGCAGTGGTACCGGGACAGGGGCTGGAAACACCATATATTTT. Its protein is CASSGTGTGAGNTIYF.

Written as DNA, the CDR3 is TGTGCCAGCAGGGGGGGGCAGGGTCCCCACGAGCAGTACTTC. This sequence encodes CASRGGQGPHEQYF. This chain connects TRBV6-5 to TRBJ2-7; D may be TRBD2 (7 bases). The V gene's germline CDR1 is MNHEY and CDR2 SVGAGI. The CDR3 is 14 amino acids. Deletions cut 6 bases from V and 5 bases from J, with 17 bases between.

The chain has TRBV5-1 and TRBJ1-2; 7 bases match TRBD1. The CDR3 runs 15 residues. Germline trimming cut 0 bases from V and 4 bases from J; bases unmatched to any gene: 6. CDR1 and CDR2 (germline): SGHRS, YFSETQ. The CDR3 DNA sequence: TGCGCCAGCAGCTTGGAAAGGGGGCTAGGCTATGGCTACACCTTC. Translation gives CASSLERGLGYGYTF.

This clone was detected many times. The CDR3 sequence is CASRQGSGNTIYF. CDR3 sequence (DNA): TGTGCCAGCCGTCAGGGCTCTGGAAACACCATATATTTT. The chain has TRBV7-9 and TRBJ1-3; D is perhaps TRBD1 (5 bases). Germline CDR1 SEHNR, CDR2 FQNEAQ (reference sequence). The CDR3 runs 13 residues. With 8 bases removed from V and 0 bases from J, the gap between germline ends came to 8 bases.

The V call is TRBV28, the J call TRBJ2-7; the D is unclear. The CDR3 consists of 11 residues. Germline V gives CDR1 MDHEN, CDR2 SYDVKM. V shed 4 bases and J shed 12 bases, with 13 bases lying between them. CDR3 amino acids: CASSSRRGWYF. DNA of the CDR3: TGTGCCAGCAGTTCCCGTCGCGGATGGTACTTC.